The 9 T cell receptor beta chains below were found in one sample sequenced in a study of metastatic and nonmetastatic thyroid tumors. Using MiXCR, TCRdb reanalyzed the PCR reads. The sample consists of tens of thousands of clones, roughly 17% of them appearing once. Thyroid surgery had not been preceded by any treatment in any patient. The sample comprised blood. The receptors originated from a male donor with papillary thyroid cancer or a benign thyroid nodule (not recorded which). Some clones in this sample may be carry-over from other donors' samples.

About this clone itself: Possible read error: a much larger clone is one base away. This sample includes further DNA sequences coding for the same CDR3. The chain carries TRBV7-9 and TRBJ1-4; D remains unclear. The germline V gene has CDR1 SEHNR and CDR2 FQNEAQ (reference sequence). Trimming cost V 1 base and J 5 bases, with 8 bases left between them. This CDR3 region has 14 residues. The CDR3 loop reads CASSLGGINEKLFF. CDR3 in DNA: TGTGCCAGCAGCTTAGGCGGAATCAATGAAAAACTGTTTTTT.

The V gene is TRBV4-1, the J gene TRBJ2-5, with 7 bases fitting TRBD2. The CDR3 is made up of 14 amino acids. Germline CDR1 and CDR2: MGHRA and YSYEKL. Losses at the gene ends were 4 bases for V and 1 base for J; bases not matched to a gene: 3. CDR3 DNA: TGCGCCAGCAGCCTTAGCGGGCTCCAAGAGACCCAGTACTTC. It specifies CASSLSGLQETQYF.

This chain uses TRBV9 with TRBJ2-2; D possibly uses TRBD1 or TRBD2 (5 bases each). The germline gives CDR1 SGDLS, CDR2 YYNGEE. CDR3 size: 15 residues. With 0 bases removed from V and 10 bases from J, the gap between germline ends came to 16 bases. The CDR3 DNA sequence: TGTGCCAGCAGCGTAGTATGGGACCTTGCCGTGGAGCTGTTTTTT. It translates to CASSVVWDLAVELFF.

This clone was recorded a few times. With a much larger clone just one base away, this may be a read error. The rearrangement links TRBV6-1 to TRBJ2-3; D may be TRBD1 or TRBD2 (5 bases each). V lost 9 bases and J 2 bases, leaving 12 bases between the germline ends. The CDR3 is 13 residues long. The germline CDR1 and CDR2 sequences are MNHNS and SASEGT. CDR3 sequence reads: CARTRDATDTQYF. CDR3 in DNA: TGTGCCAGAACCCGGGACGCCACAGATACGCAGTATTTT.

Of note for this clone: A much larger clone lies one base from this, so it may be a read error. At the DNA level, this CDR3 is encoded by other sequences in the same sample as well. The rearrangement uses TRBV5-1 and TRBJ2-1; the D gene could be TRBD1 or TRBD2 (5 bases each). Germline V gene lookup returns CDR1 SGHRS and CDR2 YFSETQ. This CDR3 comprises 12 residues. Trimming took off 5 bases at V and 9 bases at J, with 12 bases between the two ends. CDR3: CASRLAGTEQFF. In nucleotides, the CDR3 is TGCGCCAGCAGACTTGCTGGGACTGAGCAGTTCTTC.

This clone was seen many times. The CDR3, as DNA: TGTGCCAGTAGTTGGGTGAACTATGGCTACACCTTC. This sequence encodes CASSWVNYGYTF. The chain is built from TRBV19 and TRBJ1-2, with D unclear. The CDR3 is 12 residues long. V dropped 5 bases and J dropped 2 bases, with 6 bases sitting between them. The germline V gene encodes CDR1 LNHDA and CDR2 SQIVND (reference sequence).

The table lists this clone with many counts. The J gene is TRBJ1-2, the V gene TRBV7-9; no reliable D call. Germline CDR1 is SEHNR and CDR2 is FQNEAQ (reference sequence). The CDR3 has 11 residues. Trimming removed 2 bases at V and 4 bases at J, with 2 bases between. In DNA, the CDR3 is TGTGCCAGCAGCTTAAGCTATGGCTACACCTTC. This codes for CASSLSYGYTF.

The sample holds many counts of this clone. The CDR3 bases are TGTGCCAGCAGCTTAATAGCGGGGGAAGACAATGAGCAGTTCTTC. Translating gives CASSLIAGEDNEQFF. The chain employs TRBV7-3 and TRBJ2-1; 9 nucleotides line up with TRBD2. With 1 base clipped from V and 5 bases from J, the junction kept 3 bases outside the gene matches. CDR1 is SGHTA and CDR2 is FQGTGA in the germline V gene. The CDR3 extends over 15 amino acids.

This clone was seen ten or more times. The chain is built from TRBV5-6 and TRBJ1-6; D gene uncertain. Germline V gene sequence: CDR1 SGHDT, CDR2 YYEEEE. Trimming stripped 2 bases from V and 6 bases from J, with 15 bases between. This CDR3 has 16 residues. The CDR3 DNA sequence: TGTGCCAGCAGCTTTCCGTCCGGACGGGGTAATTCACCCCTCCACTTT. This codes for CASSFPSGRGNSPLHF.